A single sample is the source of the 30 T cell receptor beta chains below, sequenced in a study of T cells expressing NK-cell markers. Using the 5' RACE reads, TCRdb records one entry per CDR3 protein without DNA. This table lists roughly 390,000 distinct CDR3 sequences. Sequenced sample: blood T cells: a sorted CD56 or NKG2C T cell subset, CD4+ or CD8+ T cells, or bulk PBMC T cells (not recorded which). These receptors came from a woman aged 45 to 65 in good health.

The chain couples TRBV20-1 to TRBJ2-6. CDR1 is DFQATT, CDR2 SNEGSKA, per germline (reference sequence). CDR3 length: 15 amino acids. The CDR3 protein is CSARDLGSGANVLTF.

The chain joins TRBV28 to TRBJ1-6; the TRBD1 assignment by TCRdb is unverifiable without DNA. The CDR3 sequence is 14 residues long. Germline V gives CDR1 MDHEN, CDR2 SYDVKM. The CDR3 sequence is CASSMTGNGSPLHF.

Here the CDR3 reads CASSPGTPGNEQFF. V usage is TRBV7-9 and J usage is TRBJ2-1; TCRdb outputs TRBD2, but without DNA this stays unchecked. The CDR3 runs 14 residues. The germline V gene has CDR1 SEHNR and CDR2 FQNEAQ (reference sequence).

V gene TRBV11-2 combines with J gene TRBJ2-3. The CDR3 is 15 residues long. The germline gives CDR1 SGHAT, CDR2 FQNNGV. The CDR3 loop reads CASSLDYGFTDTQYF.

The CDR3 loop is CASSLRSSGRGDTQYF. The rearrangement links TRBV7-2 to TRBJ2-3; TCRdb's D gene call, TRBD2, goes unchecked for lack of DNA. The V gene's germline CDR1 is SGHTA and CDR2 FQGNSA. CDR3 length equals 16 residues.

The chain is built from TRBV5-1 and TRBJ2-1; TCRdb gives TRBD2 as the D gene, but with no DNA this cannot be confirmed. This CDR3 has 23 amino acids. The V gene's germline CDR1 is SGHRS and CDR2 YFSETQ. The CDR3 here is CASSLGRGSLELAGGRSSHEQFF.

The chain uses TRBV12-3 or TRBV12-4 and TRBJ2-7; TCRdb's assignment of TRBD2 cannot be checked, as there is no DNA. This CDR3 has 17 residues. The CDR3 loop is CASSPQTSGSVTYEQYF.

The chain carries TRBV24-1 and TRBJ2-1; no DNA is available, so the TRBD1 call from TCRdb remains unchecked. The CDR3 contains 15 residues. Per germline, CDR1 KGHDR and CDR2 SFDVKD. The chain's CDR3 is CATSDASVGVNEQFF.

This chain connects TRBV7-6 to TRBJ2-1. The CDR3 covers 15 residues. The V gene's germline CDR1 is SGHVS and CDR2 FNYEAQ. The chain's CDR3 is CASSLTESSYNEQFF.

The chain couples TRBV10-2 to TRBJ2-1. Per the germline V gene, CDR1 is WSHSY and CDR2 is SAAADI. The CDR3 has 13 residues. CDR3 region: CASSEVPYNEQFF.

V is TRBV10-3 and J is TRBJ2-2; TCRdb's D gene call, TRBD1, goes unchecked for lack of DNA. The germline gives CDR1 ENHRY, CDR2 SYGVKD. This CDR3 has 16 amino acids. The CDR3 is CAIRPSVTGSTGELFF.

The CDR3 is CASSVSRGSTDTQYF. The gene calls are TRBV2 and TRBJ2-3. The V gene's germline CDR1 is SNHLY and CDR2 FYNNEI. CDR3 length equals 15 residues.

The chain employs TRBV4-1 and TRBJ1-1. Looked up from germline, CDR1 is MGHRA and CDR2 is YSYEKL. CDR3 length: 14 residues. CDR3 amino acids: CASSQVAAGTEAFF.

The gene calls are TRBV20-1 and TRBJ2-5; TCRdb selects TRBD1, and the lack of DNA leaves this call unchecked. This CDR3 region has 15 residues. Per the germline V gene, CDR1 is DFQATT and CDR2 is SNEGSKA (reference sequence). CDR3: CSASGARQIQETQYF.

V gene TRBV20-1 combines with J gene TRBJ2-1. Germline CDR1 reads DFQATT; CDR2 reads SNEGSKA (reference sequence). The CDR3 contains 12 residues. CDR3 sequence: CSARDPSGEQFF.

The chain employs TRBV20-1 and TRBJ2-7; TCRdb's D gene call, TRBD1, goes unchecked for lack of DNA. CDR1 is DFQATT, CDR2 SNEGSKA, per germline (reference sequence). The CDR3 spans 13 residues. The CDR3 reads CSGTWGSPYEQYF.

The CDR3 here is CASSIDRYDKNIQYF. This sequence joins TRBV19 and TRBJ2-4. CDR1 LNHDA and CDR2 SQIVND come from the germline V gene (reference sequence). This CDR3 comprises 15 residues.

The V and J genes are TRBV6-5 and TRBJ2-3; absent DNA, TCRdb's TRBD1 call cannot be checked. Germline CDR1 reads MNHEY; CDR2 reads SVGAGI. The CDR3 is made up of 18 amino acids. The CDR3 sequence is CASSYSKSHRGSTDTQYF.

The V and J genes are TRBV27 and TRBJ1-2. The germline gives CDR1 MNHEY, CDR2 SMNVEV (reference sequence). The CDR3 runs to 12 residues. The CDR3: CASSRGGSGYTF.

This chain links TRBV19 with TRBJ2-2. This CDR3 contains 14 residues. Germline assignment: CDR1 LNHDA and CDR2 SQIVND (reference sequence). CDR3 protein: CASSIRSLHGELFF.

This chain joins TRBV5-1 and TRBJ1-1. The V gene's germline CDR1 is SGHRS and CDR2 YFSETQ. This CDR3 comprises 13 residues. CDR3 sequence: CASKASLNTEAFF.

This chain connects TRBV4-1 to TRBJ1-5. The CDR3 runs to 17 residues. The V gene's germline CDR1 is MGHRA and CDR2 YSYEKL. CDR3 residues: CASSQDDEAVGKQPQHF.

V and J are TRBV7-9 and TRBJ2-7; TCRdb selects TRBD2, and the lack of DNA leaves this call unchecked. Per the germline V gene, CDR1 is SEHNR and CDR2 is FQNEAQ (reference sequence). CDR3 length: 14 residues. CDR3 protein: CASSLKAGIDEQYF. Supplemented by reference TRBV7-9 and TRBJ2-7, the full variable domain reads DTGVSQNPRHKITKRGQNVTFRCDPISEHNRLYWYRQTLGQGPEFLTYFQNEAQLEKSRLLSDRFSAERPKGSFSTLEIQRTEQGDSAMYLCASSLKAGIDEQYFGPGTRLTVT.

The gene calls are TRBV7-9 and TRBJ2-3; TCRdb calls TRBD2, which cannot be checked without DNA. Germline CDR1 and CDR2: SEHNR and FQNEAQ (reference sequence). This CDR3 has 17 residues. The CDR3: CASSSRTRSDHTDTQYF.

The CDR3 protein is CASRDRGNEQFF. This chain joins TRBV27 and TRBJ2-1; TCRdb's D call, TRBD1, is unchecked because there is no DNA. Germline CDR1 MNHEY, CDR2 SMNVEV (reference sequence). The CDR3 is made up of 12 amino acids.

This sequence joins TRBV6-6 and TRBJ1-1. CDR1 and CDR2 from the germline V gene are MNHNY and SVGAGI (reference sequence). The CDR3 runs 14 residues. The CDR3 here is CASSWRPMNTEAFF.

The chain recombines TRBV11-3 with TRBJ2-3. This CDR3 is built from 14 residues. Germline lookup yields CDR1 SGHNT and CDR2 YENEEA. This CDR3 reads CASRGGAGPDTQYF.

This chain links TRBV25-1 with TRBJ2-2. Germline V CDR1 and CDR2: MGHDK, SYGVNS. The CDR3 sequence is 13 residues long. The CDR3 reads CASSESGPGELFF.

The chain employs TRBV6-6 and TRBJ2-2; TCRdb gives TRBD2 as the D gene, but with no DNA this cannot be confirmed. Germline V gene data show CDR1 as MNHNY and CDR2 as SVGAGI (reference sequence). This CDR3 comprises 14 residues. The CDR3 region is CASSTILASRELFF.

This chain links TRBV5-1 with TRBJ2-7; TCRdb reports TRBD1, a call that lacks DNA to check it against. Germline V CDR1 and CDR2: SGHRS, YFSETQ. The CDR3 has 15 residues. CDR3 in amino acids: CASSLVTGTDYEQYF.